The 29 T cell receptor beta chains presented below share a single source sample, sequenced in a study of T cell clones after liver transplantation. Repertoires were generated with immunoSEQ multiplex PCR, while TCRdb's copy carries only in-frame clones and drops some. The repertoire holds tens of thousands of clones, with around four fifths as singletons. The source was CD4+ T cells from blood, collected around 42 months after liver transplant. The receptors stem from a human patient who received a liver transplant. Some T cells may be transferred from the graft donor.

The chain recombines TRBV11-2 with TRBJ2-2; tentatively, D is TRBD1 (6 bases). The CDR3 consists of 16 residues. Germline CDR1 SGHAT, CDR2 FQNNGV. Trimming left V 2 bases short and J 4 bases short, with 14 bases between. The CDR3 spells CASSLMGAKSTGELFF. The CDR3 DNA is TGTGCCAGCAGCTTAATGGGGGCAAAATCCACCGGGGAGCTGTTTTTT.

The chain is built from TRBV2 and TRBJ2-2, with D unclear. The germline V gene has CDR1 SNHLY and CDR2 FYNNEI. The CDR3 is 13 amino acids. Trimming took 4 bases from V and 11 from J, leaving 14 bases between them. This CDR3 reads CASSATPKGELFF. The CDR3 DNA follows: TGTGCCAGCAGTGCGACCCCGAAGGGAGAGCTGTTTTTT.

The chain's CDR3 is CASSPGADTQYF. The CDR3 bases are TGTGCCAGCAGCCCAGGGGCAGATACGCAGTATTTT. The rearrangement links TRBV7-9 to TRBJ2-3, with D perhaps matching TRBD1 (6 bases). Trimming shortened V by 5 bases and J by 4 bases, and 7 bases separated the two germline ends. Germline V CDR1 and CDR2: SEHNR, FQNEAQ (reference sequence). The length of the CDR3 is 12 residues.

The chain carries TRBV2 and TRBJ2-2, with a possible D match to TRBD2 (5 bases). Germline CDR1 is SNHLY and CDR2 is FYNNEI. The CDR3 consists of 13 residues. The V and J ends lost 1 base and 10 bases respectively, with 10 bases between them. CDR3 sequence reads: CASSEDVAPELFF. CDR3 nucleotides: TGTGCCAGCAGTGAAGATGTAGCGCCGGAGCTGTTTTTT.

The chain combines TRBV28 with TRBJ1-1; tentative D call: TRBD1 (6 bases). The CDR3 consists of 14 residues. Trimming left V 8 bases short and J 7 bases short, with 20 bases between. Per the germline V gene, CDR1 is MDHEN and CDR2 is SYDVKM. Written as DNA, the CDR3 is TGTGCCAGCGGACGGACAGATAGAATCGGTGAAGCTTTCTTT. It specifies CASGRTDRIGEAFF.

V gene TRBV28 combines with J gene TRBJ2-2; the match to TRBD1 covers 10 bases. V was pared by 1 base and J by 5 bases, with 7 bases of the junction left unmatched. Germline lookup yields CDR1 MDHEN and CDR2 SYDVKM. The CDR3 is 17 residues long. The CDR3 DNA reads as TGTGCCAGCAGTTTATATCGGACAGGGGGGGTTACCGGGGAGCTGTTTTTT. It translates to CASSLYRTGGVTGELFF.

V and J are TRBV2 and TRBJ1-2; D may be TRBD1 (6 bases). CDR3 length equals 13 residues. Germline V lookup: CDR1 SNHLY, CDR2 FYNNEI. V lost 3 bases to trimming and J lost 4 bases, with 9 bases between them. The CDR3 DNA follows: TGTGCCAGCAGTGAGGGGGCCACCTATGGCTACACCTTC. Translated: CASSEGATYGYTF.

This sequence joins TRBV5-4 and TRBJ2-5, with D possibly matching TRBD1 (6 bases). The germline V and J ends were trimmed by 0 bases and 2 bases, with 11 bases remaining between them. CDR3 length: 15 residues. In germline, CDR1 is SGHNT, CDR2 YYREEE (reference sequence). The CDR3: CASSLEVGAQETQYF. CDR3 nucleotide sequence: TGTGCCAGCAGCTTGGAGGTGGGGGCGCAAGAGACCCAGTACTTC. Filled out from reference TRBV5-4 and TRBJ2-5, the complete variable domain reads ETGVTQSPTHLIKTRGQQVTLRCSSQSGHNTVSWYQQALGQGPQFIFQYYREEENGRGNFPPRFSGLQFPNYSSELNVNALELDDSALYLCASSLEVGAQETQYFGPGTRLLVL.

This clone showed up just once. The rearrangement uses TRBV5-1 and TRBJ2-7, with TRBD2 matching 7 bases. The junction had 7 bases not matched to a gene; V was cut back by 2 bases and J by 5 bases. Per the germline V gene, CDR1 is SGHRS and CDR2 is YFSETQ. The CDR3 spans 14 residues. The CDR3, as DNA: TGCGCCAGCAGCTTCACTAGCGTAGTAAACGAGCAGTACTTC. It specifies CASSFTSVVNEQYF.

The chain uses TRBV5-6 and TRBJ1-1; no firm D call. Germline loops: CDR1 SGHDT, CDR2 YYEEEE. V lost 1 base and J lost 3, with 13 bases in between. The CDR3 has 15 residues. As DNA, the CDR3 is TGTGCCAGCAGCTTGTGGGCCTGGTCGGACACTGAAGCTTTCTTT. The encoded protein is CASSLWAWSDTEAFF.

In this sample, this clone turned up once. This chain uses TRBV15 with TRBJ2-2, with D perhaps TRBD1 or TRBD2 (6 bases each). Germline lookup yields CDR1 LNHNV and CDR2 YYDKDF (reference sequence). The CDR3 runs to 16 residues. V was shortened by 3 bases and J by 5 bases, with 16 bases between the two germline ends. CDR3: CATSSGGTGNTGELFF. The CDR3 bases are TGTGCCACCAGCAGCGGGGGAACAGGGAATACCGGGGAGCTGTTTTTT. Supplemented by reference TRBV15 and TRBJ2-2, the full variable domain reads DAMVIQNPRYQVTQFGKPVTLSCSQTLNHNVMYWYQQKSSQAPKLLFHYYDKDFNNEADTPDNFQSRRPNTSFCFLDIRSPGLGDTAMYLCATSSGGTGNTGELFFGEGSRLTVL.

V usage is TRBV5-6 and J usage is TRBJ2-5; a weak D match, TRBD2 (5 bases). V was trimmed by 2 bases and J by 1 base, leaving 6 bases between them. There are 13 residues in the CDR3. Germline CDR1 and CDR2: SGHDT and YYEEEE. This CDR3 reads CASSFGSQETQYF. CDR3 DNA sequence: TGTGCCAGCAGCTTTGGGAGCCAAGAGACCCAGTACTTC.

V usage is TRBV19 and J usage is TRBJ1-2, with D tentatively TRBD1 (6 bases). The germline V gene has CDR1 LNHDA and CDR2 SQIVND (reference sequence). The V end lost 5 bases, the J end lost 3 bases, and 7 bases lay between the germline ends. The CDR3 loop spans 12 amino acids. CDR3 nucleotide sequence: TGTGCCAGTAGTCGGACAGACTATGGCTACACCTTC. Protein product: CASSRTDYGYTF.

This clone appeared a single time. The V call is TRBV28, the J call TRBJ2-3, with D unresolved. The CDR3 totals 15 residues. From germline, CDR1 is MDHEN and CDR2 SYDVKM. V lost 4 bases and J lost 5, with 16 bases in between. The CDR3 is CASSSPNFGEDTQYF. In DNA form, the CDR3 reads TGTGCCAGCAGTTCCCCCAATTTTGGGGAAGATACGCAGTATTTT. The full variable domain, in which reference TRBV28 and TRBJ2-3 provide the parts outside the CDR3, is DVKVTQSSRYLVKRTGEKVFLECVQDMDHENMFWYRQDPGLGLRLIYFSYDVKMKEKGDIPEGYSVSREKKERFSLILESASTNQTSMYLCASSSPNFGEDTQYFGPGTRLTVL.

The chain joins TRBV18 to TRBJ2-1; 12 bases are shared with TRBD2. The CDR3 totals 16 residues. With V trimmed by 1 base and J by 3 bases, 1 base remained unmatched. CDR1 and CDR2 from the germline V gene are KGHSH and LQKENI. This CDR3 reads CASSPLLAGGYNEQFF. In DNA, the CDR3 is TGTGCCAGCTCACCACTACTAGCGGGAGGCTACAATGAGCAGTTCTTC. Supplemented by reference TRBV18 and TRBJ2-1, the full variable domain reads NAGVMQNPRHLVRRRGQEARLRCSPMKGHSHVYWYRQLPEEGLKFMVYLQKENIIDESGMPKERFSAEFPKEGPSILRIQQVVRGDSAAYFCASSPLLAGGYNEQFFGPGTRLTVL.

V usage is TRBV28 and J usage is TRBJ2-1; 9 bases are a match to TRBD2. CDR1 is MDHEN and CDR2 is SYDVKM in the germline V gene. CDR3 length: 16 residues. V trimming: 1 base; J trimming: 8 bases; junction bases outside the gene matches: 9. CDR3 residues: CASSLLLVAGEDEQFF. In DNA, the CDR3 is TGTGCCAGCAGTTTATTGTTGGTAGCGGGAGAAGATGAGCAGTTCTTC.

This chain connects TRBV11-2 to TRBJ2-3; 8 nucleotides line up with TRBD2. Germline CDR1 SGHAT, CDR2 FQNNGV. This CDR3 has 16 residues. With V trimmed by 1 base and J by 4 bases, 7 bases remained unmatched. For the CDR3, the DNA is TGTGCCAGCAGCTTAGCGGGGAGCGGGAGCCCAGATACGCAGTATTTT. Its protein is CASSLAGSGSPDTQYF.

This chain links TRBV6-5 with TRBJ2-7, with D possibly TRBD1 on 6 matching bases. CDR1 and CDR2 from the germline V gene are MNHEY and SVGAGI. The CDR3 consists of 13 residues. The ends were cut back, 10 bases at V and 2 bases at J, with 15 bases in the middle. The CDR3 bases are TGTGCCATCAGGGAACAGGGAACCTACGAGCAGTACTTC. This sequence encodes CAIREQGTYEQYF.

J is TRBJ1-1 and V is TRBV5-1, with no clear D. Trimming stripped 2 bases from V and 1 base from J, with 9 bases between. The CDR3 runs 14 residues. Germline CDR1 SGHRS, CDR2 YFSETQ. CDR3 region: CASSLIQRNTEAFF. The CDR3 DNA reads TGCGCCAGCAGCTTAATACAGCGGAACACTGAAGCTTTCTTT.

The genes are TRBV5-6 and TRBJ1-2; the D gene is possibly TRBD1 (6 bases). CDR1 is SGHDT, CDR2 YYEEEE, per germline. The ends were cut back, 6 bases at V and 3 bases at J, with 12 bases in the middle. The CDR3 has 13 residues. CDR3 protein: CASNTQGDYGYTF. The CDR3 DNA sequence: TGTGCCAGCAATACACAGGGAGACTATGGCTACACCTTC. The entire variable domain, with the rest obtained from reference TRBV5-6 and TRBJ1-2, is as follows: DAGVTQSPTHLIKTRGQQVTLRCSPKSGHDTVSWYQQALGQGPQFIFQYYEEEERQRGNFPDRFSGHQFPNYSSELNVNALLLGDSALYLCASNTQGDYGYTFGSGTRLTVV.

The chain couples TRBV11-3 to TRBJ2-1; D could derive from TRBD1 or TRBD2 (5 bases each). Germline CDR1 and CDR2: SGHNT and YENEEA. The germline V and J ends were trimmed by 5 bases and 13 bases, with 18 bases remaining between them. The CDR3 has 13 amino acids. The DNA of the CDR3 is TGTGCCAGCAGCCCCGGGGCTGCCTCGAATCAGTTCTTC. Amino acids: CASSPGAASNQFF.

The chain couples TRBV6-6 to TRBJ2-7; a weak D match, TRBD2 (6 bases). CDR1 and CDR2 from the germline V gene are MNHNY and SVGAGI (reference sequence). This CDR3 has 11 residues. Trimming left V 6 bases short and J 7 bases short, with 10 bases between. The CDR3 DNA follows: TGTGCCAGCAGATTAGGAGGGGAGCAGTACTTC. Translated: CASRLGGEQYF.

The gene calls are TRBV6-6 and TRBJ1-5, with D unresolved. This CDR3 spans 13 amino acids. Trimming took off 5 bases at V and 11 bases at J, with 16 bases between the two ends. Germline-derived CDR1 and CDR2 are MNHNY and SVGAGI (reference sequence). The CDR3 region is CASSKGQALAQHF. CDR3 DNA sequence: TGTGCCAGCAGTAAAGGGCAGGCATTAGCCCAGCATTTT.

The genes are TRBV11-2 and TRBJ2-1; maybe TRBD1 (5 bases). CDR1 and CDR2 (germline): SGHAT, FQNNGV. CDR3 length: 15 amino acids. Trimming took 4 bases from V and 9 from J, leaving 19 bases between them. This chain's CDR3 is CASSSVKGREPEQFF. DNA for the CDR3: TGTGCCAGCAGCTCGGTTAAGGGCAGGGAACCTGAGCAGTTCTTC.

The chain carries TRBV9 and TRBJ1-2; TRBD1 is a possible D gene (6 bases). The ends were cut back, 4 bases at V and 4 bases at J, with 14 bases in the middle. Per germline, CDR1 SGDLS and CDR2 YYNGEE. The CDR3 has 14 residues. Here the CDR3 reads CASSPRRGSYGYTF. CDR3 nucleotide sequence: TGTGCCAGCAGCCCCCGAAGGGGGTCCTATGGCTACACCTTC.

V and J are TRBV28 and TRBJ1-2; 8 nucleotides align to TRBD1. The V gene's germline CDR1 is MDHEN and CDR2 SYDVKM. The CDR3 is made up of 15 amino acids. V gave up 3 bases and J gave up 8 bases; unmatched junction bases: 11. The CDR3 DNA sequence: TGTGCCAGCAGTTTTTCCTTCCCTACAGGGGGAGGCTACACCTTC. This gives the protein CASSFSFPTGGGYTF.

The rearrangement uses TRBV7-2 and TRBJ2-2, with 10 bases lining up with TRBD2. V trimming: 5 bases; J trimming: 4 bases; junction bases outside the gene matches: 4. The CDR3 has 15 amino acids. CDR1 SGHTA and CDR2 FQGNSA come from the germline V gene. The CDR3 coding sequence is TGTGCCAGCAGCCGGACTAGCGGCTCCACCGGGGAGCTGTTTTTT. Translation: CASSRTSGSTGELFF.

This clone was counted a few times. The chain couples TRBV29-1 to TRBJ2-1; D remains ambiguous. This CDR3 comprises 15 residues. Germline CDR1 reads SQVTM; CDR2 reads ANQGSEA. Trimming took off 0 bases at V and 7 bases at J, with 16 bases between the two ends. The CDR3 sequence: CSVEDPRLDGNEQFF. The CDR3 DNA follows: TGCAGCGTTGAAGATCCCCGGCTAGACGGGAATGAGCAGTTCTTC.

The chain employs TRBV6-1 and TRBJ2-3, with D tentatively TRBD1 (5 bases). V lost 6 bases to trimming and J lost 4 bases, with 8 bases between them. Germline CDR1 is MNHNS and CDR2 is SASEGT. This CDR3 spans 12 amino acids. The CDR3 sequence is CASRTVADTQYF. In nucleotides, the CDR3 is TGTGCCAGCAGGACAGTGGCAGATACGCAGTATTTT.